These 26 T cell receptor beta chains came from one sample sequenced in a study of T-cell reconstitution after alpha-beta-depleted transplantation in children. Molecular barcoding with unique molecular identifiers was used for the TCRbeta library. Via MiXCR, TCRdb re-called the PCR reads, giving one row per CDR3 protein. The data hold hundreds of thousands of distinct CDR3 sequences, with roughly 13% observed a single time. Sequencing used PBMCs, mostly from graft donor cells, obtained 360 days after TCRalphabeta/CD19-depleted stem cell transplant. These receptors were collected from a male patient aged 10-17 years who had a stem cell transplant for acute myeloid leukemia, so the T cells may come from the graft donor.

The table lists this clonotype with a few counts. V and J are TRBV20-1 and TRBJ2-1; 8 bases are a match to TRBD2. V lost 3 bases, J lost 9 bases, and 10 bases stayed unmatched. CDR3 length: 14 residues. Germline values: CDR1 DFQATT, CDR2 SNEGSKA (reference sequence). This CDR3 reads CSASKLAAHSEQFF. CDR3 nucleotide sequence: TGCAGTGCTAGTAAACTAGCGGCCCACTCTGAGCAGTTCTTC.

The chain carries TRBV20-1 and TRBJ2-7; D perhaps matches TRBD2 (5 bases). Trimming removed 5 bases from V and 0 bases from J, with 14 bases in between. The CDR3 length is 14 residues. The germline CDR1 and CDR2 sequences are DFQATT and SNEGSKA (reference sequence). DNA for the CDR3: TGCAGTGCTCTATTCCCGGGAAACTCCTACGAGCAGTACTTC. Translation gives CSALFPGNSYEQYF.

This clonotype has more than one count but fewer than ten. V and J are TRBV5-1 and TRBJ2-7, with D perhaps matching TRBD2 (5 bases). V lost 2 bases and J 5 bases, leaving 17 bases between the germline ends. The CDR3 is made up of 15 amino acids. CDR1 is SGHRS, CDR2 YFSETQ, per germline. The CDR3 region is CASSLGAAAPHEQYF. In DNA, the CDR3 is TGCGCCAGCAGCTTAGGAGCGGCGGCCCCCCACGAGCAGTACTTC.

V and J are TRBV16 and TRBJ1-2; unclear D gene. Germline CDR1 is KGHSY and CDR2 is FQNENV. Trimming pared 1 base from V and 1 base from J, leaving 10 bases between. There are 15 residues in the CDR3. The CDR3 is CASSQFIGLNYGYTF. The CDR3, as DNA: TGTGCCAGCAGCCAATTCATTGGGCTTAACTATGGCTACACCTTC.

This clonotype occurred many times. The genes are TRBV7-2 and TRBJ2-7; D possibly corresponds to TRBD2 (6 bases). V lost 5 bases to trimming and J lost 0 bases, with 14 bases between them. Germline V CDR1 and CDR2: SGHTA, FQGNSA. The CDR3 spans 15 residues. The CDR3 DNA sequence: TGTGCCAGCAGCCGCGGGATAGCGACCTCCTACGAGCAGTACTTC. Its protein is CASSRGIATSYEQYF.

This clonotype was found a few times. The gene calls are TRBV7-2 and TRBJ2-7; no clear D gene. There are 13 residues in the CDR3. Trimming cost V 5 bases and J 2 bases, with 10 bases left between them. Germline loops: CDR1 SGHTA, CDR2 FQGNSA. The CDR3 DNA reads TGTGCCAGCAGCCCAAACTCCCCCTACGAGCAGTACTTC. Protein sequence: CASSPNSPYEQYF.

This clonotype was counted only a few times. The chain couples TRBV24-1 to TRBJ2-7; 7 positions agree with TRBD1. The V gene's germline CDR1 is KGHDR and CDR2 SFDVKD. The CDR3 has 15 residues. V trimming: 5 bases; J trimming: 0 bases; junction bases outside the gene matches: 6. The CDR3 DNA reads TGTGCCACCAGTGGAGTCGGGACAGCCTCCTACGAGCAGTACTTC. Residues: CATSGVGTASYEQYF.

This clonotype was observed at least ten times. J is TRBJ2-1 and V is TRBV10-3, with 16 bases fitting TRBD2. Per germline, CDR1 ENHRY and CDR2 SYGVKD. The CDR3 totals 19 residues. Trimming cost V 7 bases and J 2 bases; bases outside gene matches: 11. CDR3 coding DNA: TGTGCCATCACCTCAACGGGACTAGCGGGAGGGAACCCCTACAATGAGCAGTTCTTC. It specifies CAITSTGLAGGNPYNEQFF.

The chain carries TRBV12-3 or TRBV12-4 and TRBJ2-2; D ambiguous. This CDR3 is 15 amino acids long. The germline V and J ends were trimmed by 3 bases and 6 bases, with 14 bases remaining between them. The CDR3 DNA follows: TGTGCCAGCAGTTTCAGCAGGATAAGGTCCGGGGAGCTGTTTTTT. It specifies CASSFSRIRSGELFF.

This chain links TRBV7-3 with TRBJ2-2; no clear D gene. CDR1 and CDR2 (germline): SGHTA, FQGTGA. V was pared by 2 bases and J by 8 bases, with 9 bases between. The CDR3 is 13 residues long. The CDR3 sequence: CASSLDPRGELFF. CDR3 nucleotides: TGTGCCAGCAGCTTAGACCCCAGGGGGGAGCTGTTTTTT.

The chain links TRBV4-2 to TRBJ2-5; a weak D match, TRBD1 (6 bases). This CDR3 has 18 amino acids. Looked up from germline, CDR1 is LGHNA and CDR2 is YNFKEQ. Trimming took 0 bases from V and 2 from J, leaving 19 bases between them. CDR3 residues: CASSQDHIQGSSQETQYF. CDR3 coding DNA: TGTGCCAGCAGCCAAGATCACATACAGGGATCATCTCAAGAGACCCAGTACTTC.

This clonotype was observed a handful of times. V and J are TRBV30 and TRBJ2-1; the D call may be TRBD1 or TRBD2 (6 bases each). Germline loops: CDR1 GTSNPN, CDR2 SVGIG (reference sequence). Trimming took 8 bases from V and 9 from J, leaving 8 bases between them. This CDR3 spans 9 amino acids. The CDR3: CAGGGEQFF. As DNA, the CDR3 is TGTGCCGGAGGGGGTGAGCAGTTCTTC.

This clonotype was detected only a few times. The rearrangement links TRBV28 to TRBJ2-7, with D perhaps TRBD2 (6 bases). In germline, CDR1 is MDHEN, CDR2 SYDVKM. The CDR3 totals 20 residues. The V end lost 6 bases, the J end lost 6 bases, and 36 bases lay between the germline ends. The CDR3: CASRYHNGGKGSVTLSEQYF. The CDR3, as DNA: TGTGCCAGCAGATACCACAACGGCGGGAAGGGTTCGGTTACGCTCTCCGAGCAGTACTTC.

The DNA for the CDR3 is TGTGCCAGCAGTGCACCGGGTCGCCAGATCGATGAGCAGTTCTTC. Residues: CASSAPGRQIDEQFF. The V call is TRBV28, the J call TRBJ2-1; D remains ambiguous. The CDR3 covers 15 residues. The germline V gene has CDR1 MDHEN and CDR2 SYDVKM. Trimming removed 5 bases from V and 8 bases from J, with 19 bases in between.

The sample holds a few counts of this clonotype. The J gene is TRBJ2-5, the V gene TRBV7-9, with D possibly TRBD2 on 6 matching bases. The CDR3 totals 14 residues. The germline V gene encodes CDR1 SEHNR and CDR2 FQNEAQ (reference sequence). Trimming pared 4 bases from V and 1 base from J, leaving 10 bases between. CDR3 amino acids: CASSSTRGQETQYF. The CDR3 coding sequence is TGTGCCAGCAGCTCGACTAGGGGCCAAGAGACCCAGTACTTC.

The rearrangement uses TRBV20-1 and TRBJ2-7; 14 bases match TRBD2. Germline V gene data show CDR1 as DFQATT and CDR2 as SNEGSKA (reference sequence). Unmatched junction bases numbered 5, after V lost 3 bases and J lost 7 bases. The CDR3 extends over 14 amino acids. DNA for the CDR3: TGCAGTGCTAGGGGGACTAGCGGGAGATGGGAGCAGTACTTC. Protein sequence: CSARGTSGRWEQYF.

The chain combines TRBV18 with TRBJ1-5; TRBD1 matches 7 bases. CDR1 is KGHSH and CDR2 is LQKENI in the germline V gene. This CDR3 is 17 amino acids long. Unmatched junction bases numbered 11, after V lost 3 bases and J lost 3 bases. The CDR3: CASSPFLRDSNNQPQHF. The DNA of the CDR3 is TGTGCCAGCTCACCTTTCCTCCGGGACAGCAACAATCAGCCCCAGCATTTT.

This clonotype was recorded many times. The chain uses TRBV5-5 and TRBJ2-1; D is perhaps TRBD2 (5 bases). The CDR3 loop spans 16 amino acids. Trimming removed 0 bases from V and 0 bases from J, with 10 bases in between. Germline V gene sequence: CDR1 SGHKS, CDR2 YYEKEE (reference sequence). This CDR3 is CASSLAKGSSYNEQFF. CDR3 in DNA: TGTGCCAGCAGCTTGGCCAAAGGGAGCTCCTACAATGAGCAGTTCTTC.

The genes are TRBV30 and TRBJ1-5; D is perhaps TRBD1 (6 bases). This CDR3 has 14 amino acids. V was trimmed by 3 bases and J by 5 bases, leaving 14 bases between them. Germline CDR1 reads GTSNPN; CDR2 reads SVGIG (reference sequence). Written as DNA, the CDR3 is TGTGCCTGGAGGCACGAGGGGGGATATCAGCCCCAGCATTTT. Translated, it gives CAWRHEGGYQPQHF.

Many counts were recorded for this clonotype. The V call is TRBV11-2, the J call TRBJ2-1; D gene unclear. The germline CDR1 and CDR2 sequences are SGHAT and FQNNGV. Trimming cost V 1 base and J 4 bases, with 11 bases left between them. This CDR3 has 15 amino acids. CDR3: CASSLARTLYNEQFF. CDR3 nucleotides: TGTGCCAGCAGCTTAGCGCGAACCCTATACAATGAGCAGTTCTTC.

The chain links TRBV4-3 to TRBJ2-1; TRBD2 matches 10 bases. Germline assignment: CDR1 LGHNA and CDR2 YSLEER. The CDR3 has 17 residues. The V gene end was trimmed by 0 bases and the J gene end by 6 bases; junction bases not matched to a gene: 8. The CDR3 loop is CASSQDPGLAFLNEQFF. CDR3 nucleotide sequence: TGCGCCAGCAGCCAAGATCCGGGACTAGCGTTCCTCAATGAGCAGTTCTTC.

This chain joins TRBV20-1 and TRBJ1-4; D is perhaps TRBD1 (6 bases). Germline V gene lookup returns CDR1 DFQATT and CDR2 SNEGSKA (reference sequence). The CDR3 runs 14 residues. Trimming removed 0 bases at V and 7 bases at J, with 12 bases between. The CDR3: CSARDSQGGEKLFF. Here the CDR3 DNA reads TGCAGTGCTAGAGATTCACAGGGTGGTGAAAAACTGTTTTTT.

This clonotype was seen many times. This chain links TRBV28 with TRBJ2-7; 8 nucleotides line up with TRBD1. The germline gives CDR1 MDHEN, CDR2 SYDVKM. V shed 6 bases and J 3 bases; nucleotides not matched to a gene: 4. The CDR3 contains 13 residues. The CDR3 here is CASSGQGGYEQYF. The CDR3 coding sequence is TGTGCCAGCAGCGGACAGGGTGGCTACGAGCAGTACTTC.

The rearrangement joins TRBV6-1 to TRBJ2-2, with 12 bases lining up with TRBD2. Germline V lookup: CDR1 MNHNS, CDR2 SASEGT. The V and J ends lost 6 bases and 6 bases, in that order; junction bases with no gene match: 11. The CDR3 totals 17 residues. The CDR3 is CASRNLAGGPWAGELFF. CDR3 sequence (DNA): TGTGCCAGCAGAAATCTAGCGGGAGGGCCCTGGGCCGGGGAGCTGTTTTTT.

This clonotype was recorded a few times. The CDR3 sequence is CASSLVGRLAKNIQYF. The CDR3 DNA follows: TGTGCCAGCAGTTTAGTCGGGAGACTAGCCAAAAACATTCAGTACTTC. The genes are TRBV28 and TRBJ2-4; tentatively, D is TRBD2 (6 bases). The CDR3 is 16 residues long. Trimming removed 2 bases from V and 0 bases from J, with 11 bases in between. Germline-derived CDR1 and CDR2 are MDHEN and SYDVKM.

The chain links TRBV5-1 to TRBJ1-1; no definite D call. CDR1 and CDR2 from the germline V gene are SGHRS and YFSETQ. The CDR3 sequence is 13 residues long. V was cut by 1 base and J by 3 bases, with 7 bases left in between. CDR3: CASSLWLDTEAFF. The CDR3 DNA sequence: TGCGCCAGCAGCTTGTGGCTCGACACTGAAGCTTTCTTT. Drawing the rest from reference TRBV5-1 and TRBJ1-1, the complete variable domain is KAGVTQTPRYLIKTRGQQVTLSCSPISGHRSVSWYQQTPGQGLQFLFEYFSETQRNKGNFPGRFSGRQFSNSRSEMNVSTLELGDSALYLCASSLWLDTEAFFGQGTRLTVV.